The 26 T cell receptor beta chains below come from one sample, sequenced in a study of T cell responses to AZD1222 COVID-19 vaccine. TCRdb's table, derived via immunoSEQ multiplex PCR, lists solely in-frame clones and lacks some. Among fewer than 150,000 clones listed, 90% were seen once. This specimen consisted of peripheral blood, obtained on day 0 of AZD1222 vaccination. The receptors shown here come from an adult in good health.

This chain uses TRBV27 with TRBJ2-1; D perhaps matches TRBD2 (5 bases). Trimming shortened V by 1 base and J by 7 bases, and 17 bases separated the two germline ends. The CDR3 runs 16 residues. CDR1 and CDR2 from the germline V gene are MNHEY and SMNVEV (reference sequence). CDR3 in DNA: TGTGCCAGCAGTTTATGGGCCAGCGGAGAGAGGAATGAGCAGTTCTTC. This gives the protein CASSLWASGERNEQFF.

The chain employs TRBV2 and TRBJ2-2; TRBD2 matches 11 bases. Looked up from germline, CDR1 is SNHLY and CDR2 is FYNNEI. This CDR3 region has 16 residues. The V gene end was trimmed by 4 bases and the J gene end by 7 bases; junction bases not matched to a gene: 8. For the CDR3, the DNA is TGTGCCAGCAGTGGTGGTAGCGGGAGGGATAACGGGGAGCTGTTTTTT. Amino acids: CASSGGSGRDNGELFF.

The chain links TRBV7-2 to TRBJ2-5; TRBD2 matches 10 bases. CDR1 and CDR2 from the germline V gene are SGHTA and FQGNSA. J was trimmed by 5 bases and V by 1 base; bases with no gene match: 7. CDR3 length: 16 residues. The CDR3 region is CASSLGQRGGWETQYF. CDR3 nucleotides: TGTGCCAGCAGCTTAGGACAGCGGGGGGGTTGGGAGACCCAGTACTTC.

The genes are TRBV7-2 and TRBJ1-5; the D gene is possibly TRBD1 (6 bases). V dropped 3 bases and J dropped 6 bases, with 12 bases sitting between them. The germline gives CDR1 SGHTA, CDR2 FQGNSA. The CDR3 spans 14 residues. CDR3 bases: TGTGCCAGCAGCTTCGCAGGGGTAAGTCAGCCCCAGCATTTT. This translates into CASSFAGVSQPQHF.

This clone was detected once. This sequence joins TRBV18 and TRBJ1-1, with unresolved D. The V end lost 5 bases, the J end lost 1 base, and 8 bases lay between the germline ends. Germline CDR1 reads KGHSH; CDR2 reads LQKENI. This CDR3 contains 13 residues. CDR3 bases: TGTGCCAGCTCAGGAGGAGCGAACACTGAAGCTTTCTTT. Protein product: CASSGGANTEAFF.

This clone has a handful of counts. This chain uses TRBV19 with TRBJ2-1; 11 positions agree with TRBD2. CDR3 length equals 15 residues. The junction had 2 bases not matched to a gene; V was cut back by 2 bases and J by 5 bases. Germline V CDR1 and CDR2: LNHDA, SQIVND (reference sequence). This chain's CDR3 is CASSIPSGGNNEQFF. DNA of the CDR3: TGTGCCAGTAGTATACCTAGCGGGGGGAACAATGAGCAGTTCTTC.

The chain employs TRBV7-9 and TRBJ2-3, with 10 bases identical to TRBD2. V dropped 2 bases and J dropped 0; count of bases not matched to a gene: 2. In germline, CDR1 is SEHNR, CDR2 FQNEAQ (reference sequence). The CDR3 is 16 amino acids. Written as DNA, the CDR3 is TGTGCCAGCAGCTTACCAGCGGGGGGGAGCACAGATACGCAGTATTTT. It specifies CASSLPAGGSTDTQYF. Variable domain in full (rest from reference TRBV7-9 and TRBJ2-3): DTGVSQNPRHKITKRGQNVTFRCDPISEHNRLYWYRQTLGQGPEFLTYFQNEAQLEKSRLLSDRFSAERPKGSFSTLEIQRTEQGDSAMYLCASSLPAGGSTDTQYFGPGTRLTVL.

This chain links TRBV7-5 with TRBJ2-1; the table's D call TRBD2 went unverified against the DNA. TRBV7-5 is termed a pseudogene. The CDR3 loop spans 15 amino acids. The CDR3 loop reads CARSLPRPTYNEQFF. The CDR3 coding sequence is TGTGCCAGAAGCTTACCGAGGCCCACCTACAATGAGCAGTTCTTC.

This chain uses TRBV6-5 with TRBJ1-5; possible D gene TRBD1, 5 bases. Germline CDR1 is MNHEY and CDR2 is SVGAGI. The V gene lost 7 bases and the J gene lost 7 bases, with 17 bases spanning the gap. There are 14 residues in the CDR3. The CDR3 bases are TGTGCCAGCACTTTCGGGCAGGGCGGACAGCCCCAGCATTTT. It encodes CASTFGQGGQPQHF.

This chain uses TRBV6-1 with TRBJ1-5; possible D gene TRBD1, 6 bases. The V end lost 1 base, the J end lost 4 bases, and 11 bases lay between the germline ends. The CDR3 totals 15 residues. From germline, CDR1 is MNHNS and CDR2 SASEGT. The CDR3 sequence is CASSEVTGSNQPQHF. CDR3 bases: TGTGCCAGCAGTGAAGTTACAGGGAGTAATCAGCCCCAGCATTTT.

This clone ranks as medium-sized. The chain couples TRBV6-4 to TRBJ1-1; no clear D. CDR3 length: 17 amino acids. Trimming removed 0 bases at V and 3 bases at J, with 17 bases between. The germline V gene encodes CDR1 MRHNA and CDR2 SNTAGT. The CDR3 DNA sequence: TGTGCCAGCAGTGACTCGAGTAGTTCGGGAATGGACACTGAAGCTTTCTTT. It codes for CASSDSSSSGMDTEAFF.

The CDR3 is CASSQDTSVSEQFF. CDR3 sequence (DNA): TGTGCCAGCAGCCAAGACACTAGCGTGAGTGAGCAGTTCTTC. This rearrangement joins TRBV3-1 (or the pseudogene TRBV3-2) to TRBJ2-1, with TRBD2 matching 7 bases. The germline CDR1 and CDR2 sequences are LGHDT and YNNKEL (reference sequence). This CDR3 spans 14 amino acids. V shed 0 bases and J 9 bases; nucleotides not matched to a gene: 5.

Points on this clone: An end of the junction differs from the germline gene, which may be a read error. The chain links TRBV20-1 to TRBJ1-1, with 7 positions matching TRBD1. CDR1 DFQATT and CDR2 SNEGSKA come from the germline V gene (reference sequence). The length of the CDR3 is 15 residues. The CDR3 loop is CSASRAAGGNPEAFF. The CDR3 DNA is TGCAGTGCTAGTCGGGCGGCAGGGGGGAACCCTGAAGCTTTCTTT.

The gene calls are TRBV5-1 and TRBJ1-1; D gene unclear. CDR3 length equals 14 residues. Germline CDR1 SGHRS, CDR2 YFSETQ. Trimming removed 0 bases from V and 0 bases from J, with 6 bases in between. The CDR3 nucleotides read TGCGCCAGCAGCTTGGAAAGGGTGAACACTGAAGCTTTCTTT. Translation gives CASSLERVNTEAFF.

Notes on this clone: The sample carries other DNA sequences with the same CDR3. The J gene is TRBJ2-3, the V gene TRBV24-1, with a tentative D call TRBD2 (6 bases). There are 16 residues in the CDR3. CDR1 KGHDR and CDR2 SFDVKD come from the germline V gene. Deletions cut 4 bases from V and 0 bases from J, with 13 bases between. The DNA of the CDR3 is TGTGCCACCAGTGACCCAGGAGGGACTAGCACAGATACGCAGTATTTT. Translating gives CATSDPGGTSTDTQYF.

V and J are TRBV27 and TRBJ1-2; D call uncertain. Germline V gene lookup returns CDR1 MNHEY and CDR2 SMNVEV (reference sequence). V lost 3 bases, J lost 4 bases, and 9 bases lay in between. This CDR3 region has 13 residues. The CDR3 region is CASSFGPLYGYTF. DNA of the CDR3: TGTGCCAGCAGTTTCGGGCCCCTCTATGGCTACACCTTC.

J is TRBJ1-1 and V is TRBV18; the D gene is possibly TRBD1 (5 bases). The germline V and J ends were trimmed by 3 bases and 3 bases, with 14 bases remaining between them. The CDR3 is made up of 15 amino acids. From germline, CDR1 is KGHSH and CDR2 LQKENI. The chain's CDR3 is CASSPFDSHDTEAFF. The CDR3 nucleotides read TGTGCCAGCTCACCGTTTGACAGCCACGACACTGAAGCTTTCTTT.

This clone has just one count. The V and J genes are TRBV14 and TRBJ1-1; tentative D call: TRBD1 (6 bases). From germline, CDR1 is SGHDN and CDR2 FVKESK. This CDR3 spans 16 amino acids. V shed 1 base and J shed 0 bases, with 12 bases lying between them. The CDR3 DNA sequence: TGTGCCAGCAGCCAAGGTTGGGGGGGGCTGAACACTGAAGCTTTCTTT. This gives the protein CASSQGWGGLNTEAFF.

The chain carries TRBV18 and TRBJ2-1; 13 bases match TRBD2. The CDR3 spans 18 residues. Looked up from germline, CDR1 is KGHSH and CDR2 is LQKENI. J was trimmed by 2 bases and V by 3 bases; bases with no gene match: 7. The CDR3 DNA sequence: TGTGCCAGCTCACCCCCCTACGGGACTAGCGGGGCCTACAATGAGCAGTTCTTC. As protein: CASSPPYGTSGAYNEQFF.

The rearrangement joins TRBV6-1 to TRBJ2-7, with 7 bases that match TRBD1. The CDR3 has 15 residues. Germline values: CDR1 MNHNS, CDR2 SASEGT. The V and J ends lost 2 bases and 6 bases, in that order; junction bases with no gene match: 10. This CDR3 is CASSESGTVFSEQYF. CDR3 nucleotides: TGTGCCAGCAGTGAATCCGGGACAGTCTTCTCCGAGCAGTACTTC.

The chain employs TRBV7-2 and TRBJ2-3, with 11 bases that match TRBD1. V lost 0 bases, J lost 5 bases, and 4 bases stayed unmatched. The germline V gene encodes CDR1 SGHTA and CDR2 FQGNSA. The CDR3 runs 16 residues. The CDR3 DNA reads as TGTGCCAGCAGCTTAGCGGGGACAGGGGGTGGAGATACGCAGTATTTT. Translated, it gives CASSLAGTGGGDTQYF.

V gene TRBV19 combines with J gene TRBJ1-2; 8 nucleotides align to TRBD1. The CDR3 loop spans 17 amino acids. CDR1 and CDR2 from the germline V gene are LNHDA and SQIVND (reference sequence). Trimming took 0 bases from V and 8 from J; bases not matched to a gene: 14. The CDR3 region is CASSIDANRPGGAGYTF. CDR3 coding DNA: TGTGCCAGTAGTATAGACGCTAACCGACCAGGGGGCGCGGGCTACACCTTC.

This clone was counted a single time. This chain connects TRBV6-5 to TRBJ1-6; weak D call: TRBD1 (6 bases). Trimming removed 8 bases from V and 9 bases from J, with 20 bases in between. In germline, CDR1 is MNHEY, CDR2 SVGAGI. CDR3 length: 15 residues. The DNA for the CDR3 is TGTGCCAGCCACTCCGGGGGGGGCTTGCGTTCACCCCTCCACTTT. It encodes CASHSGGGLRSPLHF.

The chain carries TRBV6-4 and TRBJ1-4; possible D gene TRBD1, 5 bases. The germline V gene has CDR1 MRHNA and CDR2 SNTAGT. The CDR3 runs to 13 residues. V lost 11 bases, J lost 5 bases, and 15 bases lay in between. The DNA of the CDR3 is TGTGCCGGCCTCAGCAGGGACAATGAAAAACTGTTTTTT. This translates into CAGLSRDNEKLFF.

The gene calls are TRBV15 and TRBJ2-3; D uncertain. This CDR3 is built from 12 residues. Per germline, CDR1 LNHNV and CDR2 YYDKDF (reference sequence). V was trimmed by 5 bases and J by 6 bases, leaving 9 bases between them. The DNA for the CDR3 is TGTGCCACCAGCCTGCGGTCTGATACGCAGTATTTT. Protein sequence: CATSLRSDTQYF.

CDR3 region: CASSQAQGSYNEQFF. In DNA, the CDR3 is TGTGCCAGCAGCCAAGCACAGGGATCTTACAATGAGCAGTTCTTC. The chain employs TRBV4-2 and TRBJ2-1, with D perhaps matching TRBD1 (6 bases). The germline V gene has CDR1 LGHNA and CDR2 YNFKEQ. The CDR3 has 15 amino acids. The V end lost 1 base, the J end lost 4 bases, and 11 bases lay between the germline ends.